The 12 T cell receptor beta chains given below trace back to one sample, sequenced in a study of shared clonotypes between healthy human individuals (dated by TCRdb to the early 2020s). CD8 naive samples were CD45RO-negative cells positively selected for CCR7, giving a CD45RA+CCR7+ population that excluded TemRA cells. Receptor amplification or capture employed the immunoSEQ multiplex PCR assay. As stored in TCRdb, this immuneACCESS dataset retains in-frame rearrangements with V and J assigned. A fraction of the clones does not appear; measured against another copy, unresolved V genes explain less than half of the discrepancy, and the remainder lacks a known reason. Recorded for this sample are hundreds of thousands of clones; around 96% of them occurred a single time. The ten largest clonotypes hold approximately 0.12% of the sample. The sample comprised naive CD8+ T cells sorted from blood. This specimen's cell subset or site label, interpreted: CD45RA+CCR7+. Every receptor here comes from a woman aged 30 to 39 in good health.

The J gene is TRBJ2-5, the V gene TRBV6-5, with 13 bases lining up with TRBD2. The DNA end is a closer match to TRBJ2-7, so the J assignment may be wrong. The germline gives CDR1 MNHEY, CDR2 SVGAGI. The CDR3 runs to 15 residues. CDR3 sequence: CASSRRTSGSYEQYF. As DNA, the CDR3 is TGTGCCAGCAGCCGACGGACTAGCGGGAGCTACGAGCAGTACTTC.

The genes are TRBV28 and TRBJ2-7; TRBD2 aligns across 9 bases. CDR3 length: 14 residues. V lost 8 bases, J lost 2 bases, and 7 bases stayed unmatched. Germline CDR1 MDHEN, CDR2 SYDVKM. CDR3 protein: CASARLAETYEQYF. The CDR3 nucleotides read TGTGCCAGCGCCCGACTAGCGGAGACCTACGAGCAGTACTTC.

The V gene is TRBV23-1, the J gene TRBJ2-5, with 7 bases fitting TRBD2. TRBV23-1 is known as an ORF, though its function is uncertain. Trimming cost V 0 bases and J 0 bases; bases outside gene matches: 16. The CDR3 consists of 20 residues. CDR3 DNA sequence: TGCGCCAGCAGTCAATCAGGACTAGGCGGAAGAATACAAAACCAAGAGACCCAGTACTTC. It is translated as CASSQSGLGGRIQNQETQYF.

V is TRBV7-8 and J is TRBJ1-5; tentatively, D is TRBD1 (5 bases). Germline V lookup: CDR1 SGHVS, CDR2 FQNEAQ. The CDR3 is 13 residues long. V lost 1 base to trimming and J lost 10 bases, with 11 bases between them. The CDR3 spells CASSLVLGEPQHF. The CDR3 DNA follows: TGTGCCAGCAGCTTAGTTTTAGGGGAACCCCAGCATTTT. Full variable domain (outside the CDR3, taken from reference TRBV7-8 and TRBJ1-5): GAGVSQSPRYKVAKRGQDVALRCDPISGHVSLFWYQQALGQGPEFLTYFQNEAQLDKSGLPSDRFFAERPEGSVSTLKIQRTQQEDSAVYLCASSLVLGEPQHFGDGTRLSIL.

V gene TRBV6-5 combines with J gene TRBJ2-7, with TRBD2 matching over 13 bases. V shed 4 bases and J 2 bases; nucleotides not matched to a gene: 5. The CDR3 contains 16 residues. CDR1 is MNHEY, CDR2 SVGAGI, per germline. CDR3 amino acids: CASSSGGLAGTYEQYF. Here the CDR3 DNA reads TGTGCCAGCAGTTCCGGGGGACTAGCGGGGACCTACGAGCAGTACTTC.

The J gene is TRBJ2-1, the V gene TRBV6-6; 9 bases match TRBD2. The CDR3 contains 15 residues. V gave up 6 bases and J gave up 9 bases; unmatched junction bases: 12. Germline CDR1 reads MNHNY; CDR2 reads SVGAGI (reference sequence). The DNA of the CDR3 is TGTGCCAGCAGCCCGACTAGCGGCGTCAATGGTGAGCAGTTCTTC. Amino acids: CASSPTSGVNGEQFF.

V and J are TRBV2 and TRBJ1-4; no clear D. The V end was cut by 3 bases, the J end by 5 bases, with 7 bases between. Germline loops: CDR1 SNHLY, CDR2 FYNNEI. The CDR3 is 13 residues long. The CDR3 protein is CASSDGRNEKLFF. The CDR3 region has the DNA TGTGCCAGCAGTGACGGAAGGAATGAAAAACTGTTTTTT. Drawing the rest from reference TRBV2 and TRBJ1-4, the complete variable domain is EPEVTQTPSHQVTQMGQEVILRCVPISNHLYFYWYRQILGQKVEFLVSFYNNEISEKSEIFDDQFSVERPDGSNFTLKIRSTKLEDSAMYFCASSDGRNEKLFFGSGTQLSVL.

This chain uses TRBV5-4 with TRBJ2-3; no firm D call. Trimming stripped 0 bases from V and 4 bases from J, with 0 bases between. This CDR3 region has 11 residues. Per the germline V gene, CDR1 is SGHNT and CDR2 is YYREEE (reference sequence). CDR3 region: CASSLADTQYF. The CDR3 DNA is TGTGCCAGCAGCTTGGCAGATACGCAGTATTTT.

This sequence joins TRBV5-4 and TRBJ1-2, with TRBD1 as a possible D gene (5 bases). CDR1 is SGHNT, CDR2 YYREEE, per germline (reference sequence). Trimming took 1 base from V and 8 from J, leaving 12 bases between them. This CDR3 region has 13 residues. CDR3 sequence (DNA): TGTGCCAGCAGCTTGAGTGGCTGGGGCGGCTACACCTTC. Translating gives CASSLSGWGGYTF.

This rearrangement joins TRBV27 to TRBJ1-5; 10 nucleotides agree with TRBD1. V lost 6 bases to trimming and J lost 0 bases; unmatched junction nucleotides: 14. Germline CDR1 MNHEY, CDR2 SMNVEV (reference sequence). This CDR3 contains 19 residues. The CDR3 DNA sequence: TGTGCCAGCAGGCGGAAGGGACAGGGGAAGGGGAGTAGCAATCAGCCCCAGCATTTT. It encodes CASRRKGQGKGSSNQPQHF.

The V and J genes are TRBV27 and TRBJ2-3; no clear D. V was clipped by 8 bases and J by 0 bases, with 3 bases between them. CDR3 length: 11 amino acids. Germline CDR1 and CDR2: MNHEY and SMNVEV (reference sequence). The CDR3 DNA is TGTGCCAGCGTAAGCACAGATACGCAGTATTTT. Translation: CASVSTDTQYF.

The gene calls are TRBV28 and TRBJ2-7; the D gene could be TRBD1 or TRBD2 (5 bases each). The CDR3 runs to 15 residues. The V end was cut by 6 bases, the J end by 0 bases, with 15 bases between. Per germline, CDR1 MDHEN and CDR2 SYDVKM. The chain's CDR3 is CASRTRGASSYEQYF. The CDR3 coding sequence is TGTGCCAGCAGGACAAGAGGGGCTAGCTCCTACGAGCAGTACTTC. Full variable domain (outside the CDR3, taken from reference TRBV28 and TRBJ2-7): DVKVTQSSRYLVKRTGEKVFLECVQDMDHENMFWYRQDPGLGLRLIYFSYDVKMKEKGDIPEGYSVSREKKERFSLILESASTNQTSMYLCASRTRGASSYEQYFGPGTRLTVT.